This T cell receptor beta chain emerged from a study of shared clonotypes between healthy human individuals. Findings and limits, study-wide: Clonotypes shared by all four sorted-subset donors had higher generation probabilities than non-shared clonotypes.

The CDR3 is made up of 15 amino acids. Trimming removed 4 bases from V and 5 bases from J; junction bases left unmatched: 6. Germline CDR1 is SGHRS and CDR2 is YFSETQ. CD45RA-negative memory and CD45RA+ naive subsets were split from the CD4+ cells. TCRdb's copy holds only in-frame clones and misses some; the assay was immunoSEQ multiplex PCR. The sample lists over a million clones, about 96% occurring once. As for this clone: The antigen is unknown.

Sequenced: naive CD4+ T cells sorted from blood. Indicated subset: CD45RA+ positively selected. The rearrangement joins TRBV5-1 to TRBJ2-1, with 10 bases identical to TRBD1. This sequence originates from a man aged 30 to 45 in good health. Written as DNA, the CDR3 is TGCGCCAGCAGCCAAATGACAGGGGGCAACAATGAGCAGTTCTTC. This codes for CASSQMTGGNNEQFF.